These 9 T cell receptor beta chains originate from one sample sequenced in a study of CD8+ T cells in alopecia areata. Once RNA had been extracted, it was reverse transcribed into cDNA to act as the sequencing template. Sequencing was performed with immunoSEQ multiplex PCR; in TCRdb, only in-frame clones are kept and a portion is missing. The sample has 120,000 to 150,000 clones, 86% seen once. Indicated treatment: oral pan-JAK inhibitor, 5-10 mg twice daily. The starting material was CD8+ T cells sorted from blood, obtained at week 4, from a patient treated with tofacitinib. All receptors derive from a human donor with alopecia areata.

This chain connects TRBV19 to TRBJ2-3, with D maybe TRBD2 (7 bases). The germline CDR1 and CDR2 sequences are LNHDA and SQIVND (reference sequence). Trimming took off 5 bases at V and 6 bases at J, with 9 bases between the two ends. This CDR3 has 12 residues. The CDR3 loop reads CASSRGADTQYF. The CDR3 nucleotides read TGTGCCAGTAGTCGGGGGGCGGATACGCAGTATTTT. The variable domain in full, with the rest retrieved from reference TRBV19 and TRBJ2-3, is DGGITQSPKYLFRKEGQNVTLSCEQNLNHDAMYWYRQDPGQGLRLIYYSQIVNDFQKGDIAEGYSVSREKKESFPLTVTSAQKNPTAFYLCASSRGADTQYFGPGTRLTVL.

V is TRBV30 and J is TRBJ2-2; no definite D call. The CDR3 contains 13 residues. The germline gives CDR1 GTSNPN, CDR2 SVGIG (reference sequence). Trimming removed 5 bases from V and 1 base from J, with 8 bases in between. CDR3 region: CAWVHVNTGELFF. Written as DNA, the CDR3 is TGTGCCTGGGTACATGTGAACACCGGGGAGCTGTTTTTT.

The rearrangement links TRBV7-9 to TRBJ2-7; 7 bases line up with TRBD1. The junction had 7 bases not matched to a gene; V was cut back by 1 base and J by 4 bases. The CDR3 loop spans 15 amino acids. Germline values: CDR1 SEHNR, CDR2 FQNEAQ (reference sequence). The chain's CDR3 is CASSLEGTAQYEQYF. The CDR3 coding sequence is TGTGCCAGCAGCTTAGAAGGGACAGCACAGTACGAGCAGTACTTC.

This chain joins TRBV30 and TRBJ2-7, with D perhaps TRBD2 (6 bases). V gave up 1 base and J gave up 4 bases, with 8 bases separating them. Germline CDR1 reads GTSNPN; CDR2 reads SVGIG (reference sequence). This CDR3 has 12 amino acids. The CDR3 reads CAWSAGAYEQYF. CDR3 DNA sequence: TGTGCCTGGAGTGCGGGAGCGTACGAGCAGTACTTC. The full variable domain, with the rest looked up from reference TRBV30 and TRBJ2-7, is SQTIHQWPATLVQPVGSPLSLECTVEGTSNPNLYWYRQAAGRGLQLLFYSVGIGQISSEVPQNLSASRPQDRQFILSSKKLLLSDSGFYLCAWSAGAYEQYFGPGTRLTVT.

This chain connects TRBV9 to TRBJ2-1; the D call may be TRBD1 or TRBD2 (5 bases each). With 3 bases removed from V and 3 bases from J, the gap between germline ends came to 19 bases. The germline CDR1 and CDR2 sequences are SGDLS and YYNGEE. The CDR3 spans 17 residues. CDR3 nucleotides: TGTGCCAGCAGCGACCGACCAGGGACGAACAACTACAATGAGCAGTTCTTC. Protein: CASSDRPGTNNYNEQFF. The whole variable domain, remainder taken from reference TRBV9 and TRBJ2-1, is DSGVTQTPKHLITATGQRVTLRCSPRSGDLSVYWYQQSLDQGLQFLIQYYNGEERAKGNILERFSAQQFPDLHSELNLSSLELGDSALYFCASSDRPGTNNYNEQFFGPGTRLTVL.

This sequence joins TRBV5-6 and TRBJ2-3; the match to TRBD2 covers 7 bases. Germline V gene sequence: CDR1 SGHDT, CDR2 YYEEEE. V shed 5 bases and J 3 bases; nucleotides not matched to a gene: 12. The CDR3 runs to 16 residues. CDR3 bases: TGTGCCAGCAGTCAAGGGGACTACCCGAATACAGATACGCAGTATTTT. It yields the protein CASSQGDYPNTDTQYF.

CDR3 residues: CAWSVLDEQFF. In nucleotides, the CDR3 is TGTGCCTGGAGTGTTTTAGATGAGCAGTTCTTC. J is TRBJ2-1 and V is TRBV30; D is undetermined. V gave up 0 bases and J gave up 8 bases, with 5 bases separating them. The CDR3 has 11 amino acids. CDR1 GTSNPN and CDR2 SVGIG come from the germline V gene (reference sequence).

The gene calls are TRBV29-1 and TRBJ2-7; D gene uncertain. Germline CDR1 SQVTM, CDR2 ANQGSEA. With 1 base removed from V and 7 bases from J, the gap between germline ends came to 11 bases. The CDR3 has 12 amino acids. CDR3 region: CSVEGGPSEQYF. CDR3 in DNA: TGCAGCGTTGAAGGGGGTCCGAGTGAGCAGTACTTC.

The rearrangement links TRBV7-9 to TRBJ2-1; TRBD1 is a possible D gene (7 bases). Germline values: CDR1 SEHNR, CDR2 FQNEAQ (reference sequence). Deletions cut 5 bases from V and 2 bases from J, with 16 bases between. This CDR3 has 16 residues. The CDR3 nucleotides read TGTGCCAGCAGCCCCCCAGGGGGAGGAACCTACAATGAGCAGTTCTTC. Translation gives CASSPPGGGTYNEQFF.